This T cell receptor (beta chain) was observed in a study of CD8+ T cells in alopecia areata. The treatment here: oral pan-JAK inhibitor, 5-10 mg twice daily. RNA was isolated and reverse transcribed to cDNA, the sequencing template. Profiled with immunoSEQ multiplex PCR; TCRdb holds only in-frame clones, not every one. The sample comprises 200,000 to 250,000 clones, approximately 72% of which are singletons, and about 1.2% rests with the top ten. There are 12 residues in the CDR3. Per germline, CDR1 SEHNR and CDR2 FQNEAQ (reference sequence). V was shortened by 8 bases and J by 3 bases, with 11 bases between the two germline ends.

The sample was CD4+ T cells sorted from blood, taken at roughly week 45, from a patient treated with tofacitinib. J is TRBJ2-7 and V is TRBV7-9; a weak D match, TRBD1 (5 bases). This clonotype was obtained from a human donor with alopecia areata. The CDR3 reads CASGPGFYEQYF. The CDR3 nucleotides are TGTGCCAGCGGACCAGGGTTCTACGAGCAGTACTTC.